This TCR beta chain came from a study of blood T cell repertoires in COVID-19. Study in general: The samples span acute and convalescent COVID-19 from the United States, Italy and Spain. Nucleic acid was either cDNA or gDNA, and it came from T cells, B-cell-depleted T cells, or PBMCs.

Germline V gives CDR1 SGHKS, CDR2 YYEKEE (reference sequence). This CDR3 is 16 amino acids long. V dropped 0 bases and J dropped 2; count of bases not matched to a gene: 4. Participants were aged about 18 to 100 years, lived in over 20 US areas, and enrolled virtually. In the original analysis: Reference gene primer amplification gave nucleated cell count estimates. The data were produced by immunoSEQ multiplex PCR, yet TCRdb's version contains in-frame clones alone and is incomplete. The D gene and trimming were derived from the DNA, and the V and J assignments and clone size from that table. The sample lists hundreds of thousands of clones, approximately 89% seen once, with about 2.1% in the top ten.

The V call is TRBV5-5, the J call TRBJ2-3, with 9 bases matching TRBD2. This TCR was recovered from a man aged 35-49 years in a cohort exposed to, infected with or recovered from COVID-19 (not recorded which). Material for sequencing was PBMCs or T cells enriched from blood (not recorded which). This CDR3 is CASSLGASGNTDTQYF. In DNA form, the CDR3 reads TGTGCCAGCAGCTTGGGGGCTAGCGGGAACACAGATACGCAGTATTTT.